What follows describes a single T cell receptor beta chain. In the authors' methods: Counts of nucleated cells, estimated from reference gene primer amplification, were obtained. Assay: immunoSEQ multiplex PCR; the TCRdb copy retains only in-frame clones and omits some. D and trimming come from the DNA, and the V and J calls and clone size come from that table. The sample contains about 240,000 clones, approximately 78% of which appear only once. Seattle's enrolled individuals joined amid active infection and were then monitored longitudinally. The data were taken from a study of blood T cell repertoires in COVID-19. Across the whole study: COVID-19 samples from acute and convalescent phases originated in the United States, Italy and Spain.

The germline V gene encodes CDR1 LNHDA and CDR2 SQIVND (reference sequence). V gave up 5 bases and J gave up 5 bases; unmatched junction bases: 9. The length of the CDR3 is 16 residues. This sequence was found in a woman aged 80 or older with COVID-19, enrolled during active disease. The sample was peripheral blood. This rearrangement joins TRBV19 to TRBJ2-1; 10 nucleotides match TRBD2. The CDR3 is CASSPLPSGGNNEQFF. As DNA, the CDR3 is TGTGCCAGTAGTCCCCTCCCTAGCGGGGGAAACAATGAGCAGTTCTTC.